This T cell receptor beta chain stems from a study of blood T cell repertoires in COVID-19. Study-level background: Spain, Italy and the United States supplied samples that represented acute and convalescent COVID-19. The analysed material was cDNA or gDNA that came from T cells, B-cell-depleted T cells, or PBMCs.

Assay used: immunoSEQ multiplex PCR; TCRdb lists only in-frame clones, some missing. Here the sample spans about 55,000 clones, 70% to 75% being singletons. CDR3 size: 13 residues. V lost 2 bases and J 8 bases, leaving 11 bases between the germline ends. The germline V gene encodes CDR1 MNHEY and CDR2 SVGAGI. The TCR was taken from a woman aged 65 to 85 with acute or convalescent COVID-19. The source material was peripheral blood. The V call is TRBV6-5, the J call TRBJ2-3; no reliable D call. CDR3 sequence: CASSYHLLGTQYF. Here the CDR3 DNA reads TGTGCCAGCAGTTACCACCTCCTAGGTACGCAGTATTTT.